The clone carrying this T cell receptor (beta chain) has just a few counts. What it recognizes is unknown. CDR1 and CDR2 from the germline V gene are MNHNS and SASEGT. The V end was cut by 4 bases, the J end by 7 bases, with 17 bases between. This CDR3 spans 14 amino acids. TCRdb's copy holds only in-frame clones and misses some; the assay was immunoSEQ multiplex PCR. The table records 2,500 to 3,000 clones, roughly two thirds of them present only once. The data belong to a study of CD8 T cell repertoires and HIV-1 epitope variants. Overall study context: Separate wells received one of Twenty-five Gag or Nef variant peptides. Controls were a CMV, EBV and flu peptide pool, Ebola AY9 negative control, and no-peptide well.

Sequencing input: cultured CD8+ T cells derived from PBMCs. V usage is TRBV6-1 and J usage is TRBJ2-7; possibly TRBD2 for D (6 bases). The clonotype comes from a male donor with HIV. The DNA for the CDR3 is TGTGCCAGCAGTGGCGGTGGAGGGTATCCGGAGCAGTACTTC. Translated: CASSGGGGYPEQYF.